This T cell receptor (beta chain) was identified during a study of T cell repertoires in cytomegalovirus infection. About the study: It was the public TCR beta signatures that indicated both CMV infection and matching HLA type. Notes on the study in general: What dominated the ex vivo response were HLA-C-restricted CMV-specific TCR beta clonotypes. Pooled public TCR beta family frequency picked out CMV carriers with the relevant HLA.

TCRdb independently ran MiXCR on the reads; one entry per CDR3 protein. The data hold 76,000 or so distinct CDR3 sequences, with around 3.5% observed a single time. CDR3 length equals 17 residues. The germline gives CDR1 DFQATT, CDR2 SNEGSKA (reference sequence). With 3 bases clipped from V and 0 bases from J, the junction kept 10 bases outside the gene matches. Many counts were recorded for this clonotype. No antigen is known for it. This rearrangement joins TRBV20-1 to TRBJ2-7; 11 bases are shared with TRBD2. The TCR comes from a human donor in good health (CMV status not recorded). Some clones in this sample may be carry-over from other donors' samples. Specimen: PBMCs. The CDR3 sequence is CSASPRALAGGSYEQYF. Written as DNA, the CDR3 is TGCAGTGCTAGCCCCCGTGCCCTAGCGGGGGGCTCCTACGAGCAGTACTTC.